These T cell receptor beta chains were read from a single sample in a study of blood T cell repertoires in COVID-19. The repertoire was sequenced with immunoSEQ multiplex PCR; TCRdb's copy has only in-frame clones and lacks some. The sample holds more than 85,000 clones; over 75% are singletons and the top ten take nearly 25%. The source material was peripheral blood. Receptor source: a man at least 80 years old with active or convalescent COVID-19. Each CDR3 is given with its conserved first and last residue. The D gene is left open where the match is weak. Expanded clones get a size class; other rows say once, few or many, or leave the size out.

J gene: TRBJ1-1; clone size: -; V gene: TRBV14; D gene: -; CDR3 DNA: TGTGCCAGCATACCCTTAGTAACAGTCATGAACACTGAAGCTTTCTTT; CDR3 protein: CASIPLVTVMNTEAFF
J gene: TRBJ2-1; clone size: -; V gene: TRBV2; D gene: -; CDR3 DNA: TGTGCCAGCAGTGAATTAGGTCAGGGGTACTACAATGAGCAGTTCTTC; CDR3 protein: CASSELGQGYYNEQFF
J gene: TRBJ2-2; clone size: once; V gene: TRBV19; D gene: TRBD2; CDR3 DNA: TGTGCCAGTAGTCCGGGACTAGCGGGGGGGCCGGACACCGGGGAGCTGTTTTTT; CDR3 protein: CASSPGLAGGPDTGELFF
J gene: TRBJ1-4; clone size: -; V gene: TRBV7-2; D gene: -; CDR3 DNA: TGTGCCAGCAGCTCGGACGGGAGGGAAAAACTGTTTTTT; CDR3 protein: CASSSDGREKLFF
J gene: TRBJ2-1; clone size: -; V gene: TRBV7-8; D gene: TRBD2; CDR3 DNA: TGTGCCAGCAGCCCCACGGGGAGGGGCTCCTACAATGAGCAGTTCTTC; CDR3 protein: CASSPTGRGSYNEQFF
J gene: TRBJ1-3; clone size: -; V gene: TRBV5-1; D gene: -; CDR3 DNA: TGCGCCAGCAGCTTGGTTGGACAGTCCCCCTCTGGAAACACCATATATTTT; CDR3 protein: CASSLVGQSPSGNTIYF
J gene: TRBJ2-7; clone size: -; V gene: TRBV5-4; D gene: TRBD2; CDR3 DNA: TGTGCCAGCAGCTTGCAGGGAGGGAGGCCTAAGTACTTC; CDR3 protein: CASSLQGGRPKYF
J gene: TRBJ2-3; clone size: -; V gene: TRBV5-8; D gene: -; CDR3 DNA: TGTGCCAGCAGCTTGGTTCGTTATACGCAGTATTTT; CDR3 protein: CASSLVRYTQYF
J gene: TRBJ1-6; clone size: -; V gene: TRBV7-2; D gene: -; CDR3 DNA: TGTGCCAGCAGCTTACGTGGTCCACAGGTGATGAATAATTCACCCCTCCACTTT; CDR3 protein: CASSLRGPQVMNNSPLHF
J gene: TRBJ1-2; clone size: -; V gene: TRBV12-3/TRBV12-4; D gene: TRBD1; CDR3 DNA: TGTGCCAGCAGTTTGAAGGAGGGGGCTGGCTACACCTTC; CDR3 protein: CASSLKEGAGYTF
J gene: TRBJ2-2; clone size: -; V gene: TRBV7-2; D gene: -; CDR3 DNA: TGTGCCAGCAGCGCCCTAAGCCGGGGGGCAGGCGGGGAGCTGTTTTTT; CDR3 protein: CASSALSRGAGGELFF
J gene: TRBJ1-1; clone size: -; V gene: TRBV2; D gene: -; CDR3 DNA: TGTGCCAGCAGTGTTAGACAGGCCTCTCTCCGCACTGAAGCTTTCTTT; CDR3 protein: CASSVRQASLRTEAFF
J gene: TRBJ1-2; clone size: -; V gene: TRBV5-1; D gene: -; CDR3 DNA: TGCGCCAGCAGGGCGACTCTACAGGGATACCAGGGTGGCTACACCTTC; CDR3 protein: CASRATLQGYQGGYTF
J gene: TRBJ2-3; clone size: few; V gene: TRBV7-3; D gene: -; CDR3 DNA: TGTGCCAGCAGCTTAACGCTAAGCACAGATACGCAGTATTTT; CDR3 protein: CASSLTLSTDTQYF
J gene: TRBJ1-4; clone size: -; V gene: TRBV2; D gene: -; CDR3 DNA: TGTGCCAGCAGTGTTCAGACAGGAAATGAAAAACTGTTTTTT; CDR3 protein: CASSVQTGNEKLFF
J gene: TRBJ2-2; clone size: -; V gene: TRBV7-3; D gene: TRBD1; CDR3 DNA: TGTGCCAGCAGACTGACAGGGGCGGACACCGGGGAGCTGTTTTTT; CDR3 protein: CASRLTGADTGELFF
J gene: TRBJ2-6; clone size: once; V gene: TRBV7-6; D gene: TRBD1; CDR3 DNA: TGTGCCAGCAGCCCCGAGATGGGGGGACAGGCGCCGGGTACGGGGGCCAACGTCCTGACTTTC; CDR3 protein: CASSPEMGGQAPGTGANVLTF
J gene: TRBJ2-2; clone size: -; V gene: TRBV6-5; D gene: TRBD1; CDR3 DNA: TGTGCCAGCAACCGACAGGGGGCGGGCACCGGGGAGCTGTTTTTT; CDR3 protein: CASNRQGAGTGELFF
J gene: TRBJ1-1; clone size: -; V gene: TRBV7-2; D gene: TRBD1; CDR3 DNA: TGTGCCAGCAGCCCCGGGACAGCGGGCTTGGAAGCTTTCTTT; CDR3 protein: CASSPGTAGLEAFF
J gene: TRBJ2-7; clone size: few; V gene: TRBV29-1; D gene: -; CDR3 DNA: TGCAGCGTTGAAGATCGCTACGAGCAGTACTTC; CDR3 protein: CSVEDRYEQYF
J gene: TRBJ2-1; clone size: -; V gene: TRBV19; D gene: TRBD1; CDR3 DNA: TGTGCCAGTAGTACAAGACAGGGCTTTCGATACAATGAGCAGTTCTTC; CDR3 protein: CASSTRQGFRYNEQFF
J gene: TRBJ1-1; clone size: -; V gene: TRBV3-1/TRBV3-2; D gene: -; CDR3 DNA: TGTGCCAGCAGCCCCCCCGGGTCCGCGAACACTGAAGCTTTCTTT; CDR3 protein: CASSPPGSANTEAFF
J gene: TRBJ2-5; clone size: -; V gene: TRBV18; D gene: -; CDR3 DNA: TGTGCCAGCTCACCGACGACAGTGAGTTGGGAGACCCAGTACTTC; CDR3 protein: CASSPTTVSWETQYF
J gene: TRBJ1-4; clone size: -; V gene: TRBV15; D gene: -; CDR3 DNA: TGTGCCACCAGCAGAGCTGGAGGTTTTGCCAATGAAAAACTGTTTTTT; CDR3 protein: CATSRAGGFANEKLFF
J gene: TRBJ2-5; clone size: -; V gene: TRBV9; D gene: TRBD1; CDR3 DNA: TGTGCCAGCAGCGTAGCCGGACAGGCCCAAGAGACCCAGTACTTC; CDR3 protein: CASSVAGQAQETQYF
J gene: TRBJ2-3; clone size: -; V gene: TRBV5-1; D gene: -; CDR3 DNA: TGCGCCAGCAGCTTGGACAGTCAGCAAGATACGCAGTATTTT; CDR3 protein: CASSLDSQQDTQYF
J gene: TRBJ2-4; clone size: -; V gene: TRBV7-2; D gene: TRBD1; CDR3 DNA: TGTGCCAGCAGTTCTTTACAGGGGTTGGCTTGGAACATTCAGTACTTC; CDR3 protein: CASSSLQGLAWNIQYF
J gene: TRBJ2-2; clone size: -; V gene: TRBV7-3; D gene: -; CDR3 DNA: TGTGCCAGCAGCACCGGACTGAACACCGGGGAGCTGTTTTTT; CDR3 protein: CASSTGLNTGELFF
J gene: TRBJ1-2; clone size: -; V gene: TRBV5-1; D gene: -; CDR3 DNA: TGCGCCAGCAGCCCGAGGACAGAGAGTGCTGGCTACACCTTC; CDR3 protein: CASSPRTESAGYTF
J gene: TRBJ1-2; clone size: -; V gene: TRBV28; D gene: TRBD1; CDR3 DNA: TGTGCCAGCAGTTTATTTATCGGGACAGGGGATTATGGCTACACCTTC; CDR3 protein: CASSLFIGTGDYGYTF
J gene: TRBJ1-2; clone size: -; V gene: TRBV6-2/TRBV6-3; D gene: TRBD1; CDR3 DNA: TGTGCCAGCAGTTACGGCGGGACAGGGGTAGACTATGGCTACACCTTC; CDR3 protein: CASSYGGTGVDYGYTF
J gene: TRBJ1-6; clone size: -; V gene: TRBV14; D gene: TRBD1; CDR3 DNA: TGTGCCAGCAGACGAGGAACAGGGGATGGGAGTTCACCCCTCCACTTT; CDR3 protein: CASRRGTGDGSSPLHF
J gene: TRBJ2-2; clone size: once; V gene: TRBV5-1; D gene: -; CDR3 DNA: TGCGCCAGCAGCTTGGCTAACCCGAACACCGGGGAGCTGTTTTTT; CDR3 protein: CASSLANPNTGELFF
J gene: TRBJ2-1; clone size: -; V gene: TRBV7-2; D gene: TRBD1; CDR3 DNA: TGTGCCAGCAGCTTAAGAGCAGGGGGATTTGTGGATGAGCAGTTCTTC; CDR3 protein: CASSLRAGGFVDEQFF
J gene: TRBJ2-7; clone size: -; V gene: TRBV30; D gene: -; CDR3 DNA: TGTGCCTGGGGCGGAGTTTCCTACGAGCAGTACTTC; CDR3 protein: CAWGGVSYEQYF
J gene: TRBJ1-5; clone size: -; V gene: TRBV5-1; D gene: -; CDR3 DNA: TGCGCCAGCAGCTTGGTCGGGGGCAATCAGCCCCAGCATTTT; CDR3 protein: CASSLVGGNQPQHF